These 7 T cell receptor beta chains came from one sample sequenced in a study of vaccination effects on CD4 cells after COVID-19. Assay used: immunoSEQ multiplex PCR; TCRdb lists only in-frame clones, some missing. The sample has under 85,000 clones; 60% to 80% are singletons. Antigen-specific CD4+ T cells were first expanded with viral peptide pools by the ViraFEST assay and only then sequenced. The authors isolated CD4+ T cells after 10 days of culture. Participants got two doses of BNT162b2 or mRNA-1273 vaccine. Their recognized antigens are unknown. This material consisted of CD4+ T cells from PBMCs cultured with HCoV-OC43 spike peptides, taken after COVID-19 vaccination. The subset was: HCoV-OC43 spike overlapping peptide pool stimulation. The receptors were gathered from a human donor who received a COVID-19 vaccine.

The chain has TRBV2 and TRBJ1-6, with unresolved D. CDR1 and CDR2 from the germline V gene are SNHLY and FYNNEI. The ends were cut back, 3 bases at V and 7 bases at J, with 4 bases in the middle. The CDR3 loop spans 12 amino acids. The CDR3 spells CASSDSNSPLHF. CDR3 bases: TGTGCCAGCAGTGACAGCAATTCACCCCTCCACTTT. Supplemented by reference TRBV2 and TRBJ1-6, the full variable domain reads EPEVTQTPSHQVTQMGQEVILRCVPISNHLYFYWYRQILGQKVEFLVSFYNNEISEKSEIFDDQFSVERPDGSNFTLKIRSTKLEDSAMYFCASSDSNSPLHFGNGTRLTVT.

The V gene is TRBV5-4, the J gene TRBJ1-1; TRBD1 matches 10 bases. This CDR3 contains 16 residues. Unmatched junction bases numbered 8, after V lost 6 bases and J lost 0 bases. Germline CDR1 SGHNT, CDR2 YYREEE (reference sequence). The CDR3 loop reads CASIPGQGTLNTEAFF. The DNA of the CDR3 is TGTGCCAGCATTCCGGGACAGGGGACCCTGAACACTGAAGCTTTCTTT.

The chain employs TRBV6-5 and TRBJ1-6; D possibly corresponds to TRBD1 (6 bases). Germline CDR1 MNHEY, CDR2 SVGAGI. CDR3 length: 15 amino acids. Trimming removed 6 bases at V and 4 bases at J, with 13 bases between. For the CDR3, the DNA is TGTGCCAGCAGGGGGACACCTGCGTATAATTCACCCCTCCACTTT. Its protein product is CASRGTPAYNSPLHF.

This clone appeared a few times. The V and J genes are TRBV3-1 (or the pseudogene TRBV3-2) and TRBJ1-4; no definite D call. Germline assignment: CDR1 LGHDT and CDR2 YNNKEL (reference sequence). The CDR3 is 16 amino acids. V was trimmed by 3 bases and J by 8 bases, leaving 19 bases between them. The CDR3 coding sequence is TGTGCCAGCAGCCAGGGCCCAGTTGTCCTCGCGGAAAAACTGTTTTTT. It is translated as CASSQGPVVLAEKLFF.

CDR3 in amino acids: CASSGAKLAGGASTDTQYF. For the CDR3, the DNA is TGTGCCAGCAGTGGTGCTAAACTAGCGGGGGGTGCTAGCACAGATACGCAGTATTTT. The chain has TRBV6-1 and TRBJ2-3; 12 nucleotides align to TRBD2. The germline CDR1 and CDR2 sequences are MNHNS and SASEGT. The CDR3 consists of 19 residues. J gave up 0 bases and V 4 bases, and 11 bases lay outside the gene matches.

The V gene is TRBV3-1 (or the pseudogene TRBV3-2), the J gene TRBJ2-7; TRBD2 matches 11 bases. The germline CDR1 and CDR2 sequences are LGHDT and YNNKEL (reference sequence). The CDR3 contains 19 residues. V shed 0 bases, J shed 3 bases, and the junction held 13 bases outside the gene matches. The CDR3: CASSQETGTSGSGRYEQYV. The CDR3 DNA sequence: TGTGCCAGCAGCCAAGAAACGGGTACTAGCGGGAGTGGGCGCTACGAGCAGTACGTC.

The J gene is TRBJ1-1, the V gene TRBV6-5, with a weak D call TRBD1 (6 bases). CDR3 length: 15 residues. Germline assignment: CDR1 MNHEY and CDR2 SVGAGI. V was cut by 7 bases and J by 4 bases, with 19 bases left in between. CDR3: CASIPPFGTTTEAFF. The CDR3 bases are TGTGCCAGCATCCCCCCCTTCGGGACAACCACTGAAGCTTTCTTT.